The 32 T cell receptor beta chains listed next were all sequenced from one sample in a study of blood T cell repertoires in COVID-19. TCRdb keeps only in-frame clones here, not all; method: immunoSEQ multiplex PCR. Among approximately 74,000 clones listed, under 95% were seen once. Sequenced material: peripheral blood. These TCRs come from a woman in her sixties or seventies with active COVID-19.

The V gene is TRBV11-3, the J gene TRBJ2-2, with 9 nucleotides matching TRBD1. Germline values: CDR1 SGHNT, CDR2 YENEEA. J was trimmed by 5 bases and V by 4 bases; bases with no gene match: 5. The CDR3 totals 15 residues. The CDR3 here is CASSSGTGYTGELFF. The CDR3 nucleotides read TGTGCCAGCAGCTCCGGGACAGGGTATACCGGGGAGCTGTTTTTT.

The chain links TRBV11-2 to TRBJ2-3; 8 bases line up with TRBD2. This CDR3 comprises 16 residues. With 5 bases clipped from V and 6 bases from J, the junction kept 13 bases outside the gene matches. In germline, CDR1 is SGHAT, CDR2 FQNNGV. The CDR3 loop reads CASSRTGGGEVDTQYF. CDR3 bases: TGTGCCAGCAGCCGTACCGGGGGGGGTGAAGTGGATACGCAGTATTTT.

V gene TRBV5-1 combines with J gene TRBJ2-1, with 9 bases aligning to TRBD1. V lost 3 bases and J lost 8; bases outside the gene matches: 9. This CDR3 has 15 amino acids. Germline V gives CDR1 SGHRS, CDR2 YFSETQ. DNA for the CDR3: TGCGCCAGCAGCTGGGCCCCGGGACAGGGCTATGAGCAGTTCTTC. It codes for CASSWAPGQGYEQFF.

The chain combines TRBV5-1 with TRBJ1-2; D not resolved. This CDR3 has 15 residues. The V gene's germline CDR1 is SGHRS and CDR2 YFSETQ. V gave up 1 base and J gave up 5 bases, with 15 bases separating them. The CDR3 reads CASSLSGGPSYGYTF. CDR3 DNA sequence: TGCGCCAGCAGCTTGTCTGGCGGGCCGTCATATGGCTACACCTTC.

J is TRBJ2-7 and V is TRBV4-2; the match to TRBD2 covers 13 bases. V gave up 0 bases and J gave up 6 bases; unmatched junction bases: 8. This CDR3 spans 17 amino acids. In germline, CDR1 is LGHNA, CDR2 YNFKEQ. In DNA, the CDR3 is TGTGCCAGCAGCCAAGAAGGGACTAGCGGGATTAGGGTCGAGCAGTACTTC. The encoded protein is CASSQEGTSGIRVEQYF.

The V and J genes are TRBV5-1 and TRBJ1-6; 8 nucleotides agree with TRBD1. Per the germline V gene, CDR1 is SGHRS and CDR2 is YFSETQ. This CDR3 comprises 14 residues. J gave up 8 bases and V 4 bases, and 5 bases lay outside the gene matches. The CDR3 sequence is CASSVQGDYSPLHF. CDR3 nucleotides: TGCGCCAGCAGCGTACAGGGGGACTATTCACCCCTCCACTTT.

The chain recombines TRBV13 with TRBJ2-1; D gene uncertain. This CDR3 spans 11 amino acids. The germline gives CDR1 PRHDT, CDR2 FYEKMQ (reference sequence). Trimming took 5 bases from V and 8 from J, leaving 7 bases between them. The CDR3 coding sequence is TGTGCCAGCAGCGAGGCGGATGAGCAGTTCTTC. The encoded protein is CASSEADEQFF.

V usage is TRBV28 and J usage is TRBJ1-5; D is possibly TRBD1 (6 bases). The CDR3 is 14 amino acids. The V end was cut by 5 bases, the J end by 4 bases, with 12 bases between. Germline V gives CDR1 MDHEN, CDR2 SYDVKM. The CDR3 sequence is CASSKLQGNQPQHF. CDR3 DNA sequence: TGTGCCAGCAGTAAACTACAGGGAAATCAGCCCCAGCATTTT.

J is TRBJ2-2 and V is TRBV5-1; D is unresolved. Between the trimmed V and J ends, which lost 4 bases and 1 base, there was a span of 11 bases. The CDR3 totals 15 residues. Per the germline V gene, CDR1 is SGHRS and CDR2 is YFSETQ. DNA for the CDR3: TGCGCCAGCAGCGATAACACAGTGAACACCGGGGAGCTGTTTTTT. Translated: CASSDNTVNTGELFF. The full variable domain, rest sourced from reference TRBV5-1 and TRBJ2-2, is KAGVTQTPRYLIKTRGQQVTLSCSPISGHRSVSWYQQTPGQGLQFLFEYFSETQRNKGNFPGRFSGRQFSNSRSEMNVSTLELGDSALYLCASSDNTVNTGELFFGEGSRLTVL.

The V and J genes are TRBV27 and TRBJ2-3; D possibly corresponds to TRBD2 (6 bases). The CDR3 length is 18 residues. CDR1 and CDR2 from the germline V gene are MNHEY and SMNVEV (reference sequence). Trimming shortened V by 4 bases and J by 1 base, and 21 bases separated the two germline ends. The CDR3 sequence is CASSYKVWGDGGTDTQYF. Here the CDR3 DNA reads TGTGCCAGCAGTTATAAAGTGTGGGGGGATGGAGGCACAGATACGCAGTATTTT.

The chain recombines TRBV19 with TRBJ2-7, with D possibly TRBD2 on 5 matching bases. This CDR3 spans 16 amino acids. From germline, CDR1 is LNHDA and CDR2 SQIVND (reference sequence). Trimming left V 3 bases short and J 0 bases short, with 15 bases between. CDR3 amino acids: CASSIAPSSSSYEQYF. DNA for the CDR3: TGTGCCAGTAGTATCGCTCCTAGCTCTAGCTCCTACGAGCAGTACTTC.

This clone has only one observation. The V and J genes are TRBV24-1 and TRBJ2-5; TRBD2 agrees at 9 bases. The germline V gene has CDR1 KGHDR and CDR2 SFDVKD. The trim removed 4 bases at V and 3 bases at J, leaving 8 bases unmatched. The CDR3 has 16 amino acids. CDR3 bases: TGTGCCACCAGTGAGGGTAGCGGGAGCTGGGAAGAGACCCAGTACTTC. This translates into CATSEGSGSWEETQYF.

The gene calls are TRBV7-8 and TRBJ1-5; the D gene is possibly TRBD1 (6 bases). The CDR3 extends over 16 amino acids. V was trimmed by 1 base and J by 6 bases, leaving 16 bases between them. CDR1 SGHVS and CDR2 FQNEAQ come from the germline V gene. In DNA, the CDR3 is TGTGCCAGCAGCTTAGGGGGTACAGGGATGGGTCAGCCCCAGCATTTT. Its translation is CASSLGGTGMGQPQHF.

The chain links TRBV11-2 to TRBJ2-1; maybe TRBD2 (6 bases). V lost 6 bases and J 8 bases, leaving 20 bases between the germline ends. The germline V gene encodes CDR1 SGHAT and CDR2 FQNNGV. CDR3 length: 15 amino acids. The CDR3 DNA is TGTGCCAGCAGTCGGGAGATCGCCTTCGTAGATGAGCAGTTCTTC. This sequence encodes CASSREIAFVDEQFF.

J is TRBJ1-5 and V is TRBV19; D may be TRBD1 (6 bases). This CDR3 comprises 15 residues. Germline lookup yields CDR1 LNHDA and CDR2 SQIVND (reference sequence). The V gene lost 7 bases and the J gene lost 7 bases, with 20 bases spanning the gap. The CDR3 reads CASNPQVTGPQPQHF. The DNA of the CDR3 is TGTGCCAGTAACCCCCAAGTGACAGGACCGCAGCCCCAGCATTTT.

The CDR3 coding sequence is TGTGCCTGGAGTGTACTGCAGGGGGCGCCGGTCACTGAAGCTTTCTTT. Amino acid sequence: CAWSVLQGAPVTEAFF. This rearrangement joins TRBV30 to TRBJ1-1, with 8 nucleotides matching TRBD1. Germline V gene sequence: CDR1 GTSNPN, CDR2 SVGIG (reference sequence). The V segment lost 0 bases and the J segment 4 bases; nucleotides outside the gene matches: 10. The CDR3 runs to 16 residues.

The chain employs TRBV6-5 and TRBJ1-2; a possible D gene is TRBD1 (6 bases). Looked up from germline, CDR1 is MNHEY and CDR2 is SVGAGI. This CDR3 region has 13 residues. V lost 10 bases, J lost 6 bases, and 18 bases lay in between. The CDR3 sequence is CATRGEGWDGYTF. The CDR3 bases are TGTGCCACGAGGGGGGAGGGCTGGGATGGCTACACCTTC.

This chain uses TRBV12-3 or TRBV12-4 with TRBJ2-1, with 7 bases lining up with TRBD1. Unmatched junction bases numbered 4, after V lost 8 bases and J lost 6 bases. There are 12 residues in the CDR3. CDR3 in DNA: TGTGCCAGCGAGGGACAGATCAATGAGCAGTTCTTC. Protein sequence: CASEGQINEQFF.

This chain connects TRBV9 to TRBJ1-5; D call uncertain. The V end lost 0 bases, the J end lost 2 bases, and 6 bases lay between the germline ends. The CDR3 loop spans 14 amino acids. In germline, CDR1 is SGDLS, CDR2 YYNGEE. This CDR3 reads CASSVGLGNQPQHF. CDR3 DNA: TGTGCCAGCAGCGTAGGTTTAGGCAATCAGCCCCAGCATTTT.

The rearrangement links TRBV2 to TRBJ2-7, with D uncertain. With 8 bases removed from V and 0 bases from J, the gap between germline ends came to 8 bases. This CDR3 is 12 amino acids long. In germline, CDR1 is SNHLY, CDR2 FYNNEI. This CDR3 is CASGYNSYEQYF. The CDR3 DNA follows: TGTGCCAGCGGTTACAACTCCTACGAGCAGTACTTC.

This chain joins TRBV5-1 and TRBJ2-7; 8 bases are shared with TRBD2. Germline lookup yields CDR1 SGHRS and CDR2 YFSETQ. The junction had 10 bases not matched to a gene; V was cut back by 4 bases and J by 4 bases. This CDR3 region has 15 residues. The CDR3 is CASSPRGSGKYEQYF. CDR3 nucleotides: TGCGCCAGCAGCCCCCGGGGTAGCGGGAAGTACGAGCAGTACTTC.

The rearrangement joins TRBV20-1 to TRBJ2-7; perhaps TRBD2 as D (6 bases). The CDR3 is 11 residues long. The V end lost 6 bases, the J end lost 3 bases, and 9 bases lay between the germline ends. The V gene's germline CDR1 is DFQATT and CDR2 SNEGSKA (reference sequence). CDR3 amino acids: CSARLGYEQYF. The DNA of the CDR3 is TGCAGTGCCAGACTAGGCTACGAGCAGTACTTC.

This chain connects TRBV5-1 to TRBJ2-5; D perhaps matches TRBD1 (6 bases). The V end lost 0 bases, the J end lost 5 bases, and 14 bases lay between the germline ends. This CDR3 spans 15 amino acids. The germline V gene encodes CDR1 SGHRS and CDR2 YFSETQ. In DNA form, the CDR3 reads TGCGCCAGCAGCTTGGTTACAGCGAGGGGGGAGACCCAGTACTTC. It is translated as CASSLVTARGETQYF.

CDR3 protein: CASSSRGIAKNIQYF. The CDR3 DNA reads as TGTGCCAGCAGTTCCCGGGGGATAGCCAAAAACATTCAGTACTTC. The chain joins TRBV27 to TRBJ2-4, with a tentative D call TRBD2 (6 bases). Trimming removed 4 bases from V and 0 bases from J, with 10 bases in between. Germline values: CDR1 MNHEY, CDR2 SMNVEV (reference sequence). The CDR3 runs to 15 residues.

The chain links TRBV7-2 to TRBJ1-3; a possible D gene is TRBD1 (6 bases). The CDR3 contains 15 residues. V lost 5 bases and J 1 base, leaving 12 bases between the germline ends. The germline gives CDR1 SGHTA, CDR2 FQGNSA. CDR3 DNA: TGTGCCAGCAGCGAAGGGGGTTTATCTGGAAACACCATATATTTT. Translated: CASSEGGLSGNTIYF.

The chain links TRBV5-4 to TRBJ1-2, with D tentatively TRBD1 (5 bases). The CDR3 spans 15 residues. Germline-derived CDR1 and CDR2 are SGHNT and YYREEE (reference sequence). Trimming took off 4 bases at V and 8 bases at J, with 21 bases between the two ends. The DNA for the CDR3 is TGTGCCAGCAGCCGGACGGAGGAGACGGGGGAGGGCTACACCTTC. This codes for CASSRTEETGEGYTF. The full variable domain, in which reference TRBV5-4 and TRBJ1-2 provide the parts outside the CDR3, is ETGVTQSPTHLIKTRGQQVTLRCSSQSGHNTVSWYQQALGQGPQFIFQYYREEENGRGNFPPRFSGLQFPNYSSELNVNALELDDSALYLCASSRTEETGEGYTFGSGTRLTVV.

The DNA of the CDR3 is TGTGCCAGCAGTCAAGGGGGCGGGGAGACCCAGTACTTC. This encodes CASSQGGGETQYF. J is TRBJ2-5 and V is TRBV25-1; 7 bases align to TRBD1. The germline gives CDR1 MGHDK, CDR2 SYGVNS. This CDR3 has 13 residues. Trimming removed 5 bases from V and 5 bases from J; junction bases left unmatched: 5.

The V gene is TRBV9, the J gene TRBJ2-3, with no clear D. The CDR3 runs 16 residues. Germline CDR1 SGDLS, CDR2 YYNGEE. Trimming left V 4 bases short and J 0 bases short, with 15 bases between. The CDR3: CASSPPTRASTDTQYF. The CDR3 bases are TGTGCCAGCAGCCCACCCACTCGTGCTAGCACAGATACGCAGTATTTT.

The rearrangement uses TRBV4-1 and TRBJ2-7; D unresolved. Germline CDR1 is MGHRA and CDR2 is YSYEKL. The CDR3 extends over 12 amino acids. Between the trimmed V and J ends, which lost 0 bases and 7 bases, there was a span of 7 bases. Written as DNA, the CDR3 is TGCGCCAGCAGCCAAGAGTCGCGGGAGCAGTACTTC. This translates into CASSQESREQYF.

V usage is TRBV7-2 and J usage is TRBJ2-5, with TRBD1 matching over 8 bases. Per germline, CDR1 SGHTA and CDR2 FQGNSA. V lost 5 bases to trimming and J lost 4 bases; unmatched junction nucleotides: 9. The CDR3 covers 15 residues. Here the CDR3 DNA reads TGTGCCAGCAGCCCCCGGACAGGGTTGGTAGAGACCCAGTACTTC. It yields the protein CASSPRTGLVETQYF.

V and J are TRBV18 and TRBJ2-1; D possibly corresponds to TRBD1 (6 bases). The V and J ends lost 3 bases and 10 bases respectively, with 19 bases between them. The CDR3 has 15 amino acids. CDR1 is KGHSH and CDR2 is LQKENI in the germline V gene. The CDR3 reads CASSPYRARYGEQFF. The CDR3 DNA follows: TGTGCCAGCTCACCTTACAGGGCCCGGTACGGGGAGCAGTTCTTC.

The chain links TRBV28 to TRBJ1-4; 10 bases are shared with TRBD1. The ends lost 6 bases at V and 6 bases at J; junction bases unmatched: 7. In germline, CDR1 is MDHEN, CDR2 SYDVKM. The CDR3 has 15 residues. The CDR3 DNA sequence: TGTGCCAGCAGAACCTGGGGGACAGGGGATGAAAAACTGTTTTTT. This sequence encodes CASRTWGTGDEKLFF.